This T cell receptor (beta chain) was captured in a study of blood T cell repertoires in COVID-19. Trimming cost V 3 bases and J 3 bases; bases outside gene matches: 4. Germline CDR1 reads MDHEN; CDR2 reads SYDVKM. The CDR3 is 15 residues long. TCRdb's table, derived via immunoSEQ multiplex PCR, lists solely in-frame clones and lacks some. Of 150,000 to 200,000 clones listed, roughly four fifths are singletons. This receptor was obtained from a woman aged 70-85 years with COVID-19, enrolled during active disease. This rearrangement joins TRBV28 to TRBJ1-5; 8 nucleotides agree with TRBD1. The sample comprised peripheral blood. The DNA for the CDR3 is TGTGCCAGCAGTTTTCGGGACAGGTTCAATCAGCCCCAGCATTTT. It yields the protein CASSFRDRFNQPQHF.